These 30 T cell receptor beta chains share one sample of origin, sequenced in a study of blood T cell repertoires in COVID-19. TCRdb keeps only in-frame clones here, not all; method: immunoSEQ multiplex PCR. The sample includes 150,000 to 200,000 clones, roughly nine tenths of them seen just once. Sequencing used peripheral blood. These receptors were collected from a man in his 60s with active or convalescent COVID-19.

CDR3 region: CSAAQGAEAFF. DNA for the CDR3: TGCAGTGCGGCCCAGGGGGCTGAAGCTTTCTTT. The chain has TRBV20-1 and TRBJ1-1, with 7 bases that match TRBD1. The CDR3 extends over 11 amino acids. Germline trimming cut 6 bases from V and 6 bases from J; bases unmatched to any gene: 4. CDR1 and CDR2 from the germline V gene are DFQATT and SNEGSKA (reference sequence).

V usage is TRBV7-8 and J usage is TRBJ2-3; a weak D match, TRBD2 (6 bases). This CDR3 spans 15 amino acids. Germline V gene sequence: CDR1 SGHVS, CDR2 FQNEAQ. The ends were cut back, 1 base at V and 4 bases at J, with 12 bases in the middle. The CDR3 here is CASSLVAGQPDTQYF. The CDR3 nucleotides are TGTGCCAGCAGCTTAGTGGCGGGGCAACCAGATACGCAGTATTTT. Variable domain in full (rest from reference TRBV7-8 and TRBJ2-3): GAGVSQSPRYKVAKRGQDVALRCDPISGHVSLFWYQQALGQGPEFLTYFQNEAQLDKSGLPSDRFFAERPEGSVSTLKIQRTQQEDSAVYLCASSLVAGQPDTQYFGPGTRLTVL.

The gene calls are TRBV7-9 and TRBJ2-3, with 15 bases fitting TRBD2. Trimming cost V 4 bases and J 3 bases; bases outside gene matches: 5. The CDR3 spans 17 residues. Germline-derived CDR1 and CDR2 are SEHNR and FQNEAQ (reference sequence). The CDR3 spells CASSSGTSGGHTDTQYF. For the CDR3, the DNA is TGTGCCAGCAGCTCCGGGACTAGCGGGGGGCATACAGATACGCAGTATTTT.

This clone was detected only once. The chain uses TRBV6-1 and TRBJ2-3, with 10 bases lining up with TRBD2. The V and J ends lost 1 base and 4 bases, in that order; junction bases with no gene match: 2. CDR1 and CDR2 from the germline V gene are MNHNS and SASEGT. This CDR3 comprises 15 residues. The CDR3 spells CASSEVSGGADTQYF. In nucleotides, the CDR3 is TGTGCCAGCAGTGAAGTCAGCGGGGGGGCAGATACGCAGTATTTT.

The chain is built from TRBV5-4 and TRBJ2-7; D uncertain. Trimming removed 0 bases at V and 0 bases at J, with 13 bases between. There are 16 residues in the CDR3. Germline V lookup: CDR1 SGHNT, CDR2 YYREEE (reference sequence). The CDR3 reads CASSLDGASTSYEQYF. CDR3 sequence (DNA): TGTGCCAGCAGCTTGGATGGTGCTAGTACCTCCTACGAGCAGTACTTC.

CDR3 region: CASRDRSNNSPLHF. DNA of the CDR3: TGTGCCAGCAGGGACAGGAGTAATAATTCACCCCTCCACTTT. This chain connects TRBV2 to TRBJ1-6; 7 bases align to TRBD1. This CDR3 is built from 14 residues. Germline V CDR1 and CDR2: SNHLY, FYNNEI. After removal of 6 bases from V and 5 bases from J, the junction contained 4 bases not matched to a gene.

The chain joins TRBV12-3 or TRBV12-4 to TRBJ1-2; perhaps TRBD1 as D (6 bases). The CDR3 has 13 amino acids. With 11 bases removed from V and 3 bases from J, the gap between germline ends came to 16 bases. DNA for the CDR3: TGTGCCGGTCCGGGGGGCCCCTACTATGGCTACACCTTC. Translated: CAGPGGPYYGYTF.

The V call is TRBV19, the J call TRBJ1-2; tentatively, D is TRBD1 (5 bases). Trimming took off 3 bases at V and 4 bases at J, with 12 bases between the two ends. The germline CDR1 and CDR2 sequences are LNHDA and SQIVND (reference sequence). The CDR3 covers 14 residues. This CDR3 reads CASSIREQAYGYTF. Written as DNA, the CDR3 is TGTGCCAGTAGTATTAGAGAACAGGCCTATGGCTACACCTTC.

This clone is a singleton in its sample. V is TRBV9 and J is TRBJ1-1, with 9 bases identical to TRBD1. Germline V gene lookup returns CDR1 SGDLS and CDR2 YYNGEE. V was clipped by 0 bases and J by 7 bases; unmatched bases: 4. This CDR3 is built from 14 residues. The CDR3 DNA is TGTGCCAGCAGCGTAGTGGACAGGGGCAGTGAAGCTTTCTTT. It specifies CASSVVDRGSEAFF.

V and J are TRBV2 and TRBJ1-3; D uncertain. Germline CDR1 and CDR2: SNHLY and FYNNEI. The CDR3 contains 16 residues. V was shortened by 3 bases and J by 0 bases, with 12 bases between the two germline ends. CDR3 region: CASSETIGYSGNTIYF. The CDR3 nucleotides are TGTGCCAGCAGTGAGACAATTGGGTACTCTGGAAACACCATATATTTT.

CDR3 nucleotide sequence: TGTGCCAGCAGTGTAAGACGGGGGACGGAGACCCAGTACTTC. This sequence encodes CASSVRRGTETQYF. The chain uses TRBV2 and TRBJ2-5; a possible D gene is TRBD2 (6 bases). Trimming left V 4 bases short and J 5 bases short, with 14 bases between. Germline V gives CDR1 SNHLY, CDR2 FYNNEI. CDR3 length: 14 residues.

The chain is built from TRBV5-1 and TRBJ2-5; 7 nucleotides line up with TRBD2. Trimming at V came to 4 bases and at J to 3 bases, leaving 9 bases not matched to a gene. Germline CDR1 and CDR2: SGHRS and YFSETQ. This CDR3 comprises 15 residues. The CDR3 sequence is CASSNTGTTEETQYF. The CDR3 DNA reads as TGCGCCAGCAGCAATACCGGGACTACGGAAGAGACCCAGTACTTC.

The gene calls are TRBV5-1 and TRBJ1-3, with 8 bases lining up with TRBD1. Germline V gives CDR1 SGHRS, CDR2 YFSETQ. This CDR3 region has 16 residues. V shed 4 bases and J 0 bases; nucleotides not matched to a gene: 6. CDR3 in DNA: TGCGCCAGCAGCGACCGACAGGGGAGCTCTGGAAACACCATATATTTT. Its protein is CASSDRQGSSGNTIYF.

The rearrangement uses TRBV5-1 and TRBJ2-5; TRBD2 matches at 14 bases. Germline loops: CDR1 SGHRS, CDR2 YFSETQ. The CDR3 contains 21 residues. V was pared by 3 bases and J by 5 bases, with 21 bases of the junction left unmatched. CDR3 sequence (DNA): TGCGCCAGCAGCTATGGACTAGCGGGGGGCCATGGTCCCCAATCTGGGGAGACCCAGTACTTC. Its protein is CASSYGLAGGHGPQSGETQYF.

V usage is TRBV10-3 and J usage is TRBJ2-5; 10 nucleotides align to TRBD2. The CDR3 length is 15 residues. The germline CDR1 and CDR2 sequences are ENHRY and SYGVKD. V shed 6 bases, J shed 2 bases, and the junction held 6 bases outside the gene matches. The CDR3 nucleotides are TGTGCCATCAGCTATAGCGGGGGGACACAAGAGACCCAGTACTTC. Translation: CAISYSGGTQETQYF.

The CDR3: CASSGLDRGALNEQFF. Here the CDR3 DNA reads TGTGCCAGCAGTGGCCTGGACAGGGGCGCTCTCAATGAGCAGTTCTTC. The genes are TRBV25-1 and TRBJ2-1; TRBD1 agrees at 9 bases. V shed 4 bases, J shed 6 bases, and the junction held 10 bases outside the gene matches. The CDR3 consists of 16 residues. Germline V CDR1 and CDR2: MGHDK, SYGVNS.

This clone was seen a single time. V and J are TRBV6-5 and TRBJ2-7; maybe TRBD1 (6 bases). The CDR3 has 14 amino acids. Germline-derived CDR1 and CDR2 are MNHEY and SVGAGI. V lost 5 bases and J 2 bases, leaving 13 bases between the germline ends. The CDR3 DNA follows: TGTGCCAGCAGTCAGGCTGGGGGCGCCTACGAGCAGTACTTC. Translation gives CASSQAGGAYEQYF.

This clone appeared a single time. The rearrangement links TRBV19 to TRBJ2-3; D may be TRBD2 (6 bases). Per the germline V gene, CDR1 is LNHDA and CDR2 is SQIVND (reference sequence). The ends were cut back, 1 base at V and 4 bases at J, with 12 bases in the middle. The CDR3 has 15 amino acids. The CDR3, as DNA: TGTGCCAGTAGTATAGGGACTATGGGGGCAGATACGCAGTATTTT. It is translated as CASSIGTMGADTQYF.

This clone has a single count. The rearrangement uses TRBV10-2 and TRBJ2-7, with 12 nucleotides matching TRBD1. The CDR3 runs to 14 residues. V dropped 7 bases and J dropped 4; count of bases not matched to a gene: 5. The V gene's germline CDR1 is WSHSY and CDR2 SAAADI. This CDR3 reads CASTPGQGAYEQYF. CDR3 DNA sequence: TGCGCCAGCACTCCGGGACAGGGGGCGTACGAGCAGTACTTC.

Note on this clone: Within the sample, other DNA sequences also encode this same CDR3. The chain employs TRBV5-1 and TRBJ2-5, with TRBD2 identical over 10 bases. The ends lost 0 bases at V and 5 bases at J; junction bases unmatched: 10. The CDR3 loop spans 17 amino acids. Germline assignment: CDR1 SGHRS and CDR2 YFSETQ. The CDR3 region has the DNA TGCGCCAGCAGCTTGGCAGGATTAGCGGGGGGCCCGGAGACCCAGTACTTC. Residues: CASSLAGLAGGPETQYF. Supplemented by reference TRBV5-1 and TRBJ2-5, the full variable domain reads KAGVTQTPRYLIKTRGQQVTLSCSPISGHRSVSWYQQTPGQGLQFLFEYFSETQRNKGNFPGRFSGRQFSNSRSEMNVSTLELGDSALYLCASSLAGLAGGPETQYFGPGTRLLVL.

The chain carries TRBV6-6 and TRBJ2-7, with 10 bases aligning to TRBD2. Unmatched junction bases numbered 5, after V lost 5 bases and J lost 1 base. This CDR3 comprises 15 residues. Per germline, CDR1 MNHNY and CDR2 SVGAGI (reference sequence). The CDR3 region is CASSPSGGGSYEQYF. CDR3 nucleotides: TGTGCCAGCAGTCCTAGCGGGGGCGGTTCCTACGAGCAGTACTTC.

Of note for this clone: Additional DNA sequences in this sample encode the identical CDR3. This chain links TRBV11-2 with TRBJ1-2; TRBD1 agrees at 7 bases. The germline V gene has CDR1 SGHAT and CDR2 FQNNGV. The CDR3 has 13 residues. V gave up 5 bases and J gave up 5 bases; unmatched junction bases: 5. The CDR3 is CASSPDRAYGYTF. The CDR3 bases are TGTGCCAGCAGCCCCGACAGGGCTTATGGCTACACCTTC.

This clone appeared once. The chain recombines TRBV5-1 with TRBJ1-6; 7 positions agree with TRBD1. V lost 7 bases and J lost 10; bases outside the gene matches: 14. CDR1 is SGHRS, CDR2 YFSETQ, per germline. The CDR3 length is 15 residues. DNA of the CDR3: TGCGCCAGCCGCCCCACGACAGGGAGCCGATCACCCCTCCACTTT. Translated: CASRPTTGSRSPLHF.

CDR3 nucleotides: TGCGCCAGCAGTGAGTCTAAACAGTCCATGCCGCCAGATACGCAGTATTTT. Protein: CASSESKQSMPPDTQYF. The rearrangement joins TRBV10-1 to TRBJ2-3; D is unresolved. Germline assignment: CDR1 WNHNN and CDR2 SYGVQD (reference sequence). Trimming stripped 0 bases from V and 4 bases from J, with 17 bases between. This CDR3 region has 17 residues.

The rearrangement links TRBV2 to TRBJ1-5; D not certain. Trimming shortened V by 4 bases and J by 0 bases, and 10 bases separated the two germline ends. This CDR3 has 15 residues. CDR1 is SNHLY, CDR2 FYNNEI, per germline. For the CDR3, the DNA is TGTGCCAGCAGTGGGCAGGCATATAGCAATCAGCCCCAGCATTTT. Translating it yields CASSGQAYSNQPQHF.

The chain recombines TRBV5-1 with TRBJ2-1; 7 bases align to TRBD1. The CDR3 runs to 13 residues. Trimming at V came to 5 bases and at J to 5 bases, leaving 4 bases not matched to a gene. CDR1 is SGHRS, CDR2 YFSETQ, per germline. The CDR3 region is CASSPGTDNEQFF. The CDR3 DNA sequence: TGCGCCAGCAGTCCCGGGACAGACAATGAGCAGTTCTTC. The variable domain in full, completed from reference TRBV5-1 and TRBJ2-1, reads KAGVTQTPRYLIKTRGQQVTLSCSPISGHRSVSWYQQTPGQGLQFLFEYFSETQRNKGNFPGRFSGRQFSNSRSEMNVSTLELGDSALYLCASSPGTDNEQFFGPGTRLTVL.

V gene TRBV6-2 or TRBV6-3 combines with J gene TRBJ2-3; TRBD1 matches 9 bases. In germline, CDR1 is MNHEY, CDR2 SVGEGT. V trimming: 2 bases; J trimming: 7 bases; junction bases outside the gene matches: 7. CDR3 length equals 15 residues. Here the CDR3 DNA reads TGTGCCAGCAGTTACCCAGGACAGGGGAAAAATACGCAGTATTTT. It is translated as CASSYPGQGKNTQYF.

The chain uses TRBV7-2 and TRBJ2-7, with a possible D match to TRBD2 (5 bases). The CDR3 loop spans 14 amino acids. Germline lookup yields CDR1 SGHTA and CDR2 FQGNSA. Trimming removed 2 bases from V and 1 base from J, with 9 bases in between. CDR3 nucleotide sequence: TGTGCCAGCAGCTTATCGGCGGGTTCCTACGAGCAGTACTTC. Translating it yields CASSLSAGSYEQYF.

The chain employs TRBV5-1 and TRBJ1-6; D not resolved. Germline-derived CDR1 and CDR2 are SGHRS and YFSETQ. Trimming removed 0 bases from V and 14 bases from J, with 9 bases in between. The CDR3 is 12 amino acids. Here the CDR3 reads CASSLAGEALHF. CDR3 sequence (DNA): TGCGCCAGCAGCTTGGCCGGGGAGGCCCTCCACTTT.

The CDR3 region is CASTLGAPGNTIYF. The CDR3 region has the DNA TGCGCCAGCACCCTTGGGGCACCGGGAAACACCATATATTTT. The V call is TRBV5-1, the J call TRBJ1-3; D might be TRBD1 (5 bases). The length of the CDR3 is 14 residues. V shed 6 bases and J shed 4 bases, with 14 bases lying between them. CDR1 and CDR2 (germline): SGHRS, YFSETQ.